This T cell receptor (beta chain) was found in a study of beta chain features in type 1 diabetes. Trimming pared 6 bases from V and 0 bases from J, leaving 5 bases between. Per germline, CDR1 ENHRY and CDR2 SYGVKD. The CDR3 totals 12 residues. This clone was found a few times. Expressed TCRB transcripts got sequenced, as all isolated RNA was reverse transcribed. Measured with immunoSEQ multiplex PCR; TCRdb has only the in-frame clones, and not every one. The profile covers 300,000 to 350,000 clones, with roughly 8% appearing a single time and roughly 0.44% taken by the ten largest. This rearrangement joins TRBV10-3 to TRBJ1-1; TRBD1 might be the D (5 bases). This clonotype was obtained from a woman younger than 30 in good health. The sequenced material came from central memory CD4+ T cells from blood. CDR3 sequence (DNA): TGTGCCATCAGGGGGCTGAACACTGAAGCTTTCTTT. It codes for CAIRGLNTEAFF.